Listed below are T cell receptor beta chains from one sample, sequenced in a study of tumor-infiltrating lymphocytes in oesophageal squamous cell carcinoma. TCRdb ran MiXCR on the PCR reads and lists one entry per CDR3 protein. The sample includes tens of thousands of distinct CDR3 sequences, around 37% of them seen just once. Source material: esophageal tumor tissue. All receptors come from a female donor with esophageal squamous cell carcinoma. CDR3s include the opening cysteine and the closing phenylalanine or tryptophan. A D gene is named only where the DNA matches it firmly. Not every row has a clone size; where given, it reads once, few, many or a size class.

cdr3_nt: TGTGCCAGTTCACTAGCGGGCTCCTACAATGAGCAGTTCTTC
cdr3_aa: CASSLAGSYNEQFF
v_call: TRBV19
clone_size: NA
d_call: TRBD2
j_call: TRBJ2-1

cdr3_nt: TGTGCCAGCAGTTTGCGGCGGGAGCTTAACGAGCAGTACTTC
cdr3_aa: CASSLRRELNEQYF
v_call: TRBV28
clone_size: many
d_call: TRBD2
j_call: TRBJ2-7

cdr3_nt: TGTGCCAGCAGCTTGACAGGGTCAGATACGCAGTATTTT
cdr3_aa: CASSLTGSDTQYF
v_call: TRBV5-6
clone_size: many
d_call: NA
j_call: TRBJ2-3

cdr3_nt: TGCGCCAGCAGTGAGGCGGGAGGCACAGATACGCAGTATTTT
cdr3_aa: CASSEAGGTDTQYF
v_call: TRBV10-2
clone_size: NA
d_call: TRBD2
j_call: TRBJ2-3

cdr3_nt: TGTGCCAGCAAGAGGACAAATTCACCCCTCCACTTT
cdr3_aa: CASKRTNSPLHF
v_call: TRBV6-1
clone_size: many
d_call: NA
j_call: TRBJ1-6

cdr3_nt: TGTGCCAGCAGCTCGGGGCCCACCTACGAGCAGTACTTC
cdr3_aa: CASSSGPTYEQYF
v_call: TRBV11-3
clone_size: many
d_call: NA
j_call: TRBJ2-7

cdr3_nt: TGCGCCAGCAGCCCGGGACTAGCGGGAGGCGAGCAGTACTTC
cdr3_aa: CASSPGLAGGEQYF
v_call: TRBV5-1
clone_size: NA
d_call: TRBD2
j_call: TRBJ2-7

cdr3_nt: TGTGCCAGCAGCCCGGACGGAGCTAACTATGGCTACACCTTC
cdr3_aa: CASSPDGANYGYTF
v_call: TRBV7-6
clone_size: NA
d_call: NA
j_call: TRBJ1-2

cdr3_nt: TGTGCCAGCGGGAGCGGGGCAGGGGCTATGAACACTGAAGCTTTCTTT
cdr3_aa: CASGSGAGAMNTEAFF
v_call: TRBV27
clone_size: many
d_call: NA
j_call: TRBJ1-1

cdr3_nt: TGTGCCACCAGCCCCAGGGACAGGTCTTACAATGAGCAGTTCTTC
cdr3_aa: CATSPRDRSYNEQFF
v_call: TRBV15
clone_size: NA
d_call: TRBD1
j_call: TRBJ2-1

cdr3_nt: TGTGCCAGCAGTTCGGACAGTGAAGACGAGCAGTACTTC
cdr3_aa: CASSSDSEDEQYF
v_call: TRBV12-3/TRBV12-4
clone_size: few
d_call: NA
j_call: TRBJ2-7

cdr3_nt: TGTGCCATCAGTGGACAGCCCGTACACGAGCAGTACTTC
cdr3_aa: CAISGQPVHEQYF
v_call: TRBV10-3
clone_size: many
d_call: NA
j_call: TRBJ2-7

cdr3_nt: TGTGCCAGCAGCTTAGTAGGCAGGGCCTCTGGGGCCAACGTCCTGACTTTC
cdr3_aa: CASSLVGRASGANVLTF
v_call: TRBV7-2
clone_size: large
d_call: NA
j_call: TRBJ2-6

cdr3_nt: TGTGCCAGCAGCCCCGGTGCGGGGACCTACAATGAGCAGTTCTTC
cdr3_aa: CASSPGAGTYNEQFF
v_call: TRBV12-3/TRBV12-4
clone_size: once
d_call: NA
j_call: TRBJ2-1

cdr3_nt: TGTGCCAGCAGCTTGGAAGTTGTATACTCCTACAATGAGCAGTTCTTC
cdr3_aa: CASSLEVVYSYNEQFF
v_call: TRBV5-5
clone_size: NA
d_call: NA
j_call: TRBJ2-1

cdr3_nt: TGTGCCAGCAGCGCTAACTCCTATAATTCACCCCTCCACTTT
cdr3_aa: CASSANSYNSPLHF
v_call: TRBV7-6
clone_size: few
d_call: NA
j_call: TRBJ1-6

cdr3_nt: TGCGCCAGCAGACGATCGGACAGGGATGGCACTGAAGCTTTCTTT
cdr3_aa: CASRRSDRDGTEAFF
v_call: TRBV5-1
clone_size: NA
d_call: TRBD1
j_call: TRBJ1-1

cdr3_nt: TGTGCCAGCAGCTACACTAGCGGGAGTGTCTATGAGCAGTTCTTC
cdr3_aa: CASSYTSGSVYEQFF
v_call: TRBV7-2
clone_size: medium-sized
d_call: TRBD2
j_call: TRBJ2-1

cdr3_nt: TGTGCCACCAGCAGTTTTTTCAGCGACTTACCCTACGAGCAGTACTTC
cdr3_aa: CATSSFFSDLPYEQYF
v_call: TRBV15
clone_size: many
d_call: NA
j_call: TRBJ2-7

cdr3_nt: TGTGCCAGCAGTTACTCAGCTAGGTGGGGGGTTGAAGCTTTCTTT
cdr3_aa: CASSYSARWGVEAFF
v_call: TRBV6-6
clone_size: many
d_call: NA
j_call: TRBJ1-1

cdr3_nt: TGTGCCAGCAGCCGACAGGGGGCGCATTCCAATGAGCAGTTCTTC
cdr3_aa: CASSRQGAHSNEQFF
v_call: TRBV5-6
clone_size: many
d_call: TRBD1
j_call: TRBJ2-1

cdr3_nt: TGTGCCAGCAGCACCGACAGGGTAGCCAAAAACATTCAGTACTTC
cdr3_aa: CASSTDRVAKNIQYF
v_call: TRBV28
clone_size: NA
d_call: TRBD1
j_call: TRBJ2-4

cdr3_nt: TGTGCCAGCAGTTTAAGCAGGGGGTTTTACAATGAGCAGTACTTC
cdr3_aa: CASSLSRGFYNEQYF
v_call: TRBV7-9
clone_size: many
d_call: TRBD1
j_call: TRBJ2-7

cdr3_nt: TGTGCCAGCAGCCAAGCGGCTAGCGGGAGGGCCGGAGCGATTGAGCAGTTCTTC
cdr3_aa: CASSQAASGRAGAIEQFF
v_call: TRBV4-2
clone_size: NA
d_call: TRBD2
j_call: TRBJ2-1

cdr3_nt: NA
cdr3_aa: CISVPESPRPLDLKNTDTQYF
v_call: TRBV7-5
clone_size: few
d_call: NA
j_call: TRBJ2-3

cdr3_nt: TGTGCCAGCAGTGAATATTCTCCAGGGGGCGGATACGAGCAGTACTTC
cdr3_aa: CASSEYSPGGGYEQYF
v_call: TRBV25-1
clone_size: few
d_call: TRBD1
j_call: TRBJ2-7

cdr3_nt: TGTGCCACGCGGGAGACCAACACAGATACGCAGTATTTT
cdr3_aa: CATRETNTDTQYF
v_call: TRBV10-3
clone_size: once
d_call: TRBD2
j_call: TRBJ2-3

cdr3_nt: TGCAGTGCTATCCCTCTTCCTAGCGGGGATACCTACGAGCAGTACTTC
cdr3_aa: CSAIPLPSGDTYEQYF
v_call: TRBV20-1
clone_size: few
d_call: TRBD2
j_call: TRBJ2-7

cdr3_nt: TGTGCCAGTACAGGGCCCGACAACAATGAGCAGTTCTTC
cdr3_aa: CASTGPDNNEQFF
v_call: TRBV19
clone_size: many
d_call: NA
j_call: TRBJ2-1

cdr3_nt: TGCAGTGCTCCTGGGACAGCAGATCTCTACGAGCAGTACTTC
cdr3_aa: CSAPGTADLYEQYF
v_call: TRBV20-1
clone_size: NA
d_call: TRBD1
j_call: TRBJ2-7

cdr3_nt: TGCGCCAGCTTAACGACAGGGTTAGGAGGAGAGACCCAGTACTTC
cdr3_aa: CASLTTGLGGETQYF
v_call: TRBV5-1
clone_size: many
d_call: TRBD1
j_call: TRBJ2-5

cdr3_nt: TGCGCCAGCAGCTTGGGACAGGGGGCCGCTAATGAAAAACTGTTTTTT
cdr3_aa: CASSLGQGAANEKLFF
v_call: TRBV5-1
clone_size: many
d_call: TRBD1
j_call: TRBJ1-4